This TCR beta chain derives from a study of blood T cells in healthy people across ages. V was pared by 0 bases and J by 11 bases, with 11 bases between. The CDR3 contains 14 residues. In germline, CDR1 is LGHNA, CDR2 YSLEER. In its sample, this clonotype was seen a few times. The use of a sample-barcoded 5' primer and a J-beta primer mix characterized a second PCR of 7 to 11 cycles. TCRdb re-called the 5' RACE reads with MiXCR, one entry per CDR3 protein. The table lists fewer than 1 million distinct CDR3 sequences, approximately 48% of them singletons. The sample was blood. The clonotype originates from a man aged 55 to 70 in good health. This chain joins TRBV4-3 and TRBJ1-6; D call uncertain. The CDR3 protein is CASSQDRGQTPLHF. The CDR3 DNA sequence: TGCGCCAGCAGCCAAGATCGAGGTCAGACACCCCTCCACTTT.